The entry that follows covers one T cell receptor (beta chain) sequence. The antigen it recognizes is unknown. Qualities for individual bases were not recorded, and no much larger clone is one base off. This specimen comes from a study of blood T cell repertoires in COVID-19 (dated by TCRdb to about 2020). With respect to the entire study: Collaborator samples came from the United States, Italy and Spain and covered acute and convalescent phases of COVID-19. The material from the prospective study consisted of cDNA or gDNA derived from T cells, B-cell-depleted T cells, or PBMCs. Deeply sampled blood TCRbeta repertoires from subjects exposed to, actively infected with, or recovered from COVID-19 were included in the dataset. The repertoires were released in a freely available public database meant as a resource for research on the immune response to SARS-CoV-2. The samples were drawn from two sources: the first 160 participants of the ongoing ImmuneRACE study, and fewer than 1,500 subjects contributed by 6 global collaborators. A de-identified subject ID, COVID-19 status, age in years and sex were almost always included in the sample metadata. Where available, HLA class I and class II types were obtained from metadata supplied by the sample provider rather than from assay-based typing.

General findings and caveats noted by the study authors: The quantity of clinical and demographic metadata differed by source and by participant and was supplied without curation.

TCRbeta CDR3 regions were amplified from genomic DNA by means of the immunoSEQ Assay, a bias-controlled multiplex PCR. Turning to the authors' computational methods: Nucleated cell counts per sample were estimated from amplification of reference gene primers within the assay. Sequence reads were collapsed and filtered to measure the absolute abundance of every unique TCRbeta CDR3 rearrangement. For each sample, productive Simpson clonality was calculated by taking the square root of Simpson's diversity index across productive rearrangements. This is the immuneACCESS table as TCRdb keeps it, with only in-frame sequences that have V and J called. A part of the clones is gone; compared with another copy, unresolved V genes explain less than half, and the rest is unexplained. The DNA gave D and trimming, while V, J and clone size come from that table. Recorded for this sample are 80,000 to 95,000 clones; about 85% of them occurred a single time. The ten largest clones capture roughly 12% of the sample.

Whole blood was collected in K2EDTA tubes by collaborating institutions according to the institutions' own protocols. For TCRbeta analysis, collaborators shipped samples in one of three forms: frozen whole blood, isolated PBMCs, or DNA extracted from either of those sample types. A distance of 12 bases separates the germline ends of V and J, which lose 6 bases and 0 bases respectively. The CDR3 covers 16 residues, taking in both the cysteine and the phenylalanine. Only the CDR3 region is kept as DNA, spanning 48 bases read in frame from base 1. Taken from the germline V gene (reference sequence), the CDR1 and CDR2 loops are SEHNR and FQNEAQ.

The receptor chain draws on TRBV7-9 and TRBJ1-6; confidence is insufficient to name the D gene. The TCR originated in a human donor in a cohort sampled during active COVID-19. The sample consisted of peripheral blood. DNA sequence: TGTGCCAGCAGTCGCGTACGGAGCTCCTATAATTCACCCCTCCACTTT. This gives the protein CASSRVRSSYNSPLHF.